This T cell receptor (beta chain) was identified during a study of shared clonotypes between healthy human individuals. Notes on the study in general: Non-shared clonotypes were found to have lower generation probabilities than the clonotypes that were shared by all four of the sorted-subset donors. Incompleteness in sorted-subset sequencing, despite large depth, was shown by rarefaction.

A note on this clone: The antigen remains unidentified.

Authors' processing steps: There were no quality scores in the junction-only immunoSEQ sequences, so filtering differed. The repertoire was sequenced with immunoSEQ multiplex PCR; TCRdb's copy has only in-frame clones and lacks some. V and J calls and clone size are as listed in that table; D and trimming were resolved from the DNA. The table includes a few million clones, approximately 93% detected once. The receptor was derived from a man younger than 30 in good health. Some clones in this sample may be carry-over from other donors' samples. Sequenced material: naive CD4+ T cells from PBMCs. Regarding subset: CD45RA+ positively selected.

The CDR3 DNA reads as TGTGCCAGCACCCCAATGGCTATGGGGTCCATGAACACTGAAGCTTTCTTT. Its translation is CASTPMAMGSMNTEAFF. The chain couples TRBV7-9 to TRBJ1-1; D unresolved. V was pared by 7 bases and J by 0 bases, with 21 bases between. The CDR3 is made up of 17 amino acids. Germline V gives CDR1 SEHNR, CDR2 FQNEAQ (reference sequence).